The present T cell receptor beta chain was sequenced within a study of cytomegalovirus exposure and HLA in healthy donors. Study at large: In a later analysis, the roughly 120 validation repertoires were reported to have used the same platform as the roughly 600 first-cohort repertoires. Study results and caveats: Cytomegalovirus-associated TCR beta chains were listed, numbering around 150.

Repertoires were generated with immunoSEQ multiplex PCR, while TCRdb's copy carries only in-frame clones and drops some. Here the sample spans 97,000 or so clones, about 95% being singletons. About this clone itself: Its antigen is not identified.

V dropped 3 bases and J dropped 6; count of bases not matched to a gene: 7. Per germline, CDR1 SGHAT and CDR2 FQNNGV. The CDR3 runs 14 residues. The sequenced material came from PBMCs. The chain combines TRBV11-2 with TRBJ1-2; 7 bases line up with TRBD1. This clonotype originated in a woman in her late teens or twenties in good health and CMV-seronegative. The CDR3 bases are TGTGCCAGCAGCTTGGGCGGGGACAGCGATGGCTACACCTTC. This codes for CASSLGGDSDGYTF.